This T cell receptor (beta chain) was sequenced during a study of CD8 T cells in Susac syndrome. Findings of the study overall: The number of individuals included in the study's TCR sequencing and HLA analysis was acknowledged as relatively small. Susac CD8+ clonal expansion peaked in TEMRA cells and active patients.

With regard to this clonotype: Its antigen is not identified.

The RNA input was roughly 0.45 to 1 ug, and it was reverse transcribed with random hexamers. A multiplex approach, immunoSEQ multiplex PCR, amplified TCR beta CDR3 across 54 Vbeta and 13 Jbeta. TCRdb recomputed calls from the immunoSEQ multiplex PCR reads with MiXCR, one row per CDR3 protein. The sample yields fewer than 90,000 distinct CDR3 sequences, 94% seen once. Germline V gives CDR1 SGHRS, CDR2 YFSETQ. The CDR3 is 15 amino acids. Trimming removed 6 bases from V and 0 bases from J; junction bases left unmatched: 8. The sequencing input was CD8+ T cells from PBMCs. The clonotype was recovered from a human donor with Susac syndrome. The rearrangement links TRBV5-1 to TRBJ1-1; 7 bases fit TRBD1. CDR3 bases: TGCGCCAGCAAAGGACAGGAGATTATGAACACTGAAGCTTTCTTT. Its protein is CASKGQEIMNTEAFF.